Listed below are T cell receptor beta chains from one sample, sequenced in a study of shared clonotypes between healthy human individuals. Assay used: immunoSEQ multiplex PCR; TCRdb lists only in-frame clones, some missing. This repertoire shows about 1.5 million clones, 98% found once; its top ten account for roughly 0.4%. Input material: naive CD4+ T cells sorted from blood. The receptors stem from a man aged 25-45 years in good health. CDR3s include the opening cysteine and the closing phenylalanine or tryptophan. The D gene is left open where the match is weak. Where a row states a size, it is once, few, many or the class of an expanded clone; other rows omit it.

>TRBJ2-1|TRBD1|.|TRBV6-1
CASSEALTGVGEQFF
TGTGCCAGCAGTGAAGCCCTCACAGGGGTGGGGGAGCAGTTCTTC
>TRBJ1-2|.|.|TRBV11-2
CASSLDQRVAGYTF
TGTGCCAGCAGCTTAGACCAAAGGGTGGCTGGCTACACCTTC
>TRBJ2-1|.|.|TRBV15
CATSRASVSSYNEQFF
TGTGCCACCAGCAGAGCTAGCGTAAGCTCCTACAATGAGCAGTTCTTC
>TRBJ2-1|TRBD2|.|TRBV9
CASSVEGTSGYNEQFF
TGTGCCAGCAGCGTAGAGGGGACTAGCGGCTACAATGAGCAGTTCTTC
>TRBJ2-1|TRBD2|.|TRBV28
CASTVAGRAYNEQFF
TGTGCCAGCACCGTAGCGGGAAGGGCCTACAATGAGCAGTTCTTC
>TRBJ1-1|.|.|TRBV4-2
CASSLPGGTEAFF
TGTGCCAGCAGCTTGCCGGGGGGCACTGAAGCTTTCTTT
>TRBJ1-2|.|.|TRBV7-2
CASSLVGRDYGYTF
TGTGCCAGCAGCTTAGTCGGCAGGGACTATGGCTACACCTTC
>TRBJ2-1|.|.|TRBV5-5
CASRADLTPWGEQFF
TGTGCCAGCCGGGCGGACCTGACCCCATGGGGTGAGCAGTTCTTC
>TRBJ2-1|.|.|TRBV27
CASSLIGYNEQFF
TGTGCCAGCAGTTTGATTGGTTACAATGAGCAGTTCTTC
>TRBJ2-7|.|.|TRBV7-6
CASSSPYSSYEQYF
TGTGCCAGCAGCTCCCCTTACTCTTCCTACGAGCAGTACTTC
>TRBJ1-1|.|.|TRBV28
CASSFGGVVEAFF
TGTGCCAGCAGTTTTGGCGGAGTCGTAGAAGCTTTCTTT
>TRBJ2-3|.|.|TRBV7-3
CASSLTLASTDTQYF
TGTGCCAGCAGCTTAACTCTGGCCAGCACAGATACGCAGTATTTT
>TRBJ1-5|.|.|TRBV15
CATSRDNQGNQPQHF
TGTGCCACCAGCAGAGATAATCAGGGGAATCAGCCCCAGCATTTT
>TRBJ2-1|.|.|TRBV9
CASSGRAGLSYNEQFF
TGTGCCAGCAGTGGCAGGGCGGGCCTCTCCTACAATGAGCAGTTCTTC
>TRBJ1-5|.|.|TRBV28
CASSFVLRGQPQHF
TGTGCCAGCAGTTTCGTCCTCAGGGGTCAGCCCCAGCATTTT
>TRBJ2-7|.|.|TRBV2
CASTPSLSYEQYF
TGTGCCAGCACCCCCTCCCTGTCCTACGAGCAGTACTTC
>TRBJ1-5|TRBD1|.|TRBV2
CASRQQGSVSNQPQHF
TGTGCCAGCAGGCAACAGGGGTCCGTGAGCAATCAGCCCCAGCATTTT
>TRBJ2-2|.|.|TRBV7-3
CASSQRSSNTGELFF
TGTGCCAGCAGCCAGCGCTCTTCTAACACCGGGGAGCTGTTTTTT
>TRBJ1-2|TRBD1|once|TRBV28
CASSSPTGSGYTF
TGTGCCAGCAGTTCACCGACAGGGAGTGGCTACACCTTC
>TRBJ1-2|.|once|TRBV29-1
CSSREGDGYTF
TGCAGCTCCCGTGAGGGGGATGGCTACACCTTC
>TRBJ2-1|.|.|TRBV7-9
CASSLRQGAYNEQFF
TGTGCCAGCAGCTTAAGGCAGGGAGCCTACAATGAGCAGTTCTTC
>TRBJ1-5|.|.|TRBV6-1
CASSEVGRGQPQHF
TGTGCCAGCAGTGAAGTGGGCCGGGGACAGCCCCAGCATTTT
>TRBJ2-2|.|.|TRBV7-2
CASSLRGIVGELFF
TGTGCCAGCAGCTTACGGGGCATTGTGGGGGAGCTGTTTTTT
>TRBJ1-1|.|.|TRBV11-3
CASSLGDNHGAFF
TGTGCCAGCAGCTTAGGGGATAATCATGGGGCTTTCTTT
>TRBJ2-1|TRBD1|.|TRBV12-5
CASGFVQGAMYEQFF
TGTGCTAGTGGTTTTGTACAGGGGGCTATGTATGAGCAGTTCTTC
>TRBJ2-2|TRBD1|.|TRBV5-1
CASSSSRTGSGELFF
TGCGCCAGCAGCTCCTCGAGGACAGGGTCCGGGGAGCTGTTTTTT
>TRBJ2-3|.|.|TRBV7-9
CASSPRLPHTQYF
TGTGCCAGCAGCCCACGGTTGCCTCATACGCAGTATTTT
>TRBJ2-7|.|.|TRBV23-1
CASSQFVRDTPPLLEQYF
TGCGCCAGCAGTCAATTCGTTCGGGACACCCCCCCACTACTCGAGCAGTACTTC
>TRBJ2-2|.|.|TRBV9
CASSVVITGELFF
TGTGCCAGCAGCGTAGTAATCACCGGGGAGCTGTTTTTT
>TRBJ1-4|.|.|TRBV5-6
CASSLAPDGEKLFF
TGTGCCAGCAGCTTGGCCCCCGATGGTGAAAAACTGTTTTTT
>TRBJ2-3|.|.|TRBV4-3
CASSQGRADTQYF
TGCGCCAGCAGCCAAGGCAGGGCAGATACGCAGTATTTT
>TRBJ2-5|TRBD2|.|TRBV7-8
CASSLLAEQETQYF
TGTGCCAGCAGCTTACTAGCGGAGCAAGAGACCCAGTACTTC
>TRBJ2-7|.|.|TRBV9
CASSLADFYEQYF
TGTGCCAGCAGCTTAGCGGACTTCTACGAGCAGTACTTC
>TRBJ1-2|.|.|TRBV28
CASSFLPGADGYTF
TGTGCCAGCAGTTTTCTACCAGGGGCCGATGGCTACACCTTC
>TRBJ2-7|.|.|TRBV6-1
CASSESADYYEQYF
TGTGCCAGCAGCGAGTCAGCGGATTACTACGAGCAGTACTTC
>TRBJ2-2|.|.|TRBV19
CASNLNTGELFF
TGTGCCAGTAACTTGAACACCGGGGAGCTGTTTTTT
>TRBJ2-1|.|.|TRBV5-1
CASSLELANEQFF
TGCGCCAGCAGCTTGGAACTCGCCAATGAGCAGTTCTTC
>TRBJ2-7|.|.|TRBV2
CASNPGVYEQYF
TGTGCCAGCAACCCAGGGGTCTACGAGCAGTACTTC